The 5 T cell receptor beta chains presented below share a single source sample, sequenced in a study of neurological immune-mediated disorders. TCRdb recomputed calls from the 5' RACE reads with MiXCR, one row per CDR3 protein. Among about 33,000 distinct CDR3 sequences, around 1.5% were seen once, and the ten largest hold nearly 9.5%. The sequencing input was PBMCs. The receptor source for this set is a woman between 25 and 40 years old with multiple sclerosis.

This clonotype was detected ten times or more. J is TRBJ1-5 and V is TRBV6-5; unclear D gene. Germline CDR1 reads MNHEY; CDR2 reads SVGAGI. The CDR3 is made up of 9 amino acids. The V end lost 9 bases, the J end lost 6 bases, and 3 bases lay between the germline ends. CDR3 coding DNA: TGTGCCAGTGGTCAGCCCCAGCATTTT. Translation: CASGQPQHF.

This clonotype was recorded many times. CDR3 nucleotide sequence: TGCAGTGCCGATAAAGGGGGATCTAGCAATCAGCCCCAGCATTTT. It translates to CSADKGGSSNQPQHF. The genes are TRBV20-1 and TRBJ1-5, with a weak D call TRBD1 (6 bases). The CDR3 length is 15 residues. The V end lost 6 bases, the J end lost 0 bases, and 15 bases lay between the germline ends. The germline V gene encodes CDR1 DFQATT and CDR2 SNEGSKA (reference sequence).

This clonotype was detected ten times or more. This chain links TRBV5-1 with TRBJ2-7; no firm D call. The CDR3 loop spans 13 amino acids. Per the germline V gene, CDR1 is SGHRS and CDR2 is YFSETQ. The germline V and J ends were trimmed by 4 bases and 8 bases, with 16 bases remaining between them. The CDR3 loop reads CASSAGSMAQQYF. In DNA, the CDR3 is TGCGCCAGCAGCGCCGGTAGTATGGCACAGCAGTACTTC.

This clonotype was observed at least ten times. The chain links TRBV28 to TRBJ2-7; a possible D gene is TRBD2 (7 bases). CDR3 size: 15 residues. Trimming removed 8 bases at V and 0 bases at J, with 17 bases between. Germline CDR1 reads MDHEN; CDR2 reads SYDVKM. The CDR3 region is CASRRRGPSSYEQYF. DNA for the CDR3: TGTGCCAGCCGAAGGCGGGGGCCCAGCTCCTACGAGCAGTACTTC.

This clonotype was observed many times. The V and J genes are TRBV25-1 and TRBJ1-1; perhaps TRBD1 as D (6 bases). CDR1 and CDR2 from the germline V gene are MGHDK and SYGVNS. Trimming removed 1 base from V and 5 bases from J, with 14 bases in between. This CDR3 has 15 amino acids. CDR3 bases: TGTGCCAGCAGTGAATCGCGGGGGGCTTATACTGAAGCTTTCTTT. As protein: CASSESRGAYTEAFF.